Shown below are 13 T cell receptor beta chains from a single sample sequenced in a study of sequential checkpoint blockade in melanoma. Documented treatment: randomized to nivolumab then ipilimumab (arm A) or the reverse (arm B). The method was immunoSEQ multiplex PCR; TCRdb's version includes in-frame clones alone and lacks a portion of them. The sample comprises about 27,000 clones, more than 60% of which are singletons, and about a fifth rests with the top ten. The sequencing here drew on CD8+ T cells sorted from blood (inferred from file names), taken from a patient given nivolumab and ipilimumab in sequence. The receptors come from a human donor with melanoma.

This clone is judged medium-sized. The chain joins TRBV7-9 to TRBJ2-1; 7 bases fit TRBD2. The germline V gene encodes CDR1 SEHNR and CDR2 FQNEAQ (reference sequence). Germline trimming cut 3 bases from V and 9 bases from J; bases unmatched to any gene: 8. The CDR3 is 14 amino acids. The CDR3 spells CASSFAGEGREQFF. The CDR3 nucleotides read TGTGCCAGCAGCTTTGCGGGAGAGGGTCGTGAGCAGTTCTTC.

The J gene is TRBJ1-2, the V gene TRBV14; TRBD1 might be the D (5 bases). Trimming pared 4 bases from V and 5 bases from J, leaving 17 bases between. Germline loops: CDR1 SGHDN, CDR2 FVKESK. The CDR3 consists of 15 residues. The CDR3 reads CASSLHRRGEYGYTF. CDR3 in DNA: TGTGCCAGCAGCCTTCATAGACGGGGGGAGTATGGCTACACCTTC. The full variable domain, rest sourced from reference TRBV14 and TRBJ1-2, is EAGVTQFPSHSVIEKGQTVTLRCDPISGHDNLYWYRRVMGKEIKFLLHFVKESKQDESGMPNNRFLAERTGGTYSTLKVQPAELEDSGVYFCASSLHRRGEYGYTFGSGTRLTVV.

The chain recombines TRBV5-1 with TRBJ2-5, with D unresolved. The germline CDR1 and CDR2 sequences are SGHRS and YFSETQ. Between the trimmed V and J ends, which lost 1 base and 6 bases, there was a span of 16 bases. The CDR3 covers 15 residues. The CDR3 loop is CASSLIRLPPKTQYF. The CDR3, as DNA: TGCGCCAGCAGCTTGATACGACTTCCGCCAAAGACCCAGTACTTC.

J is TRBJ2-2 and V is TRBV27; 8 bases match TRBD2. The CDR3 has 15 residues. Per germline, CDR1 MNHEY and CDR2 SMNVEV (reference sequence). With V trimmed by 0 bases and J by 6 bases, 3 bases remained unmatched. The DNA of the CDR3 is TGTGCCAGCAGTTTATCGGCGGGGGGCTCCGGGGAGCTGTTTTTT. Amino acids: CASSLSAGGSGELFF.

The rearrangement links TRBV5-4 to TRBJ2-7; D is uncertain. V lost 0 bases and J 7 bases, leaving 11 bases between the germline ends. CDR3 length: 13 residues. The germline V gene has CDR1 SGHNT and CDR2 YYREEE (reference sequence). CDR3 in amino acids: CASSLGASEEQYF. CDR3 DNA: TGTGCCAGCAGCTTGGGGGCCTCTGAGGAGCAGTACTTC.

The CDR3 loop reads CASTLNPTGGIGETQYF. The DNA of the CDR3 is TGTGCCAGCACCCTAAACCCCACAGGGGGCATAGGAGAGACCCAGTACTTC. The rearrangement links TRBV7-9 to TRBJ2-5; 9 bases are a match to TRBD1. The length of the CDR3 is 17 residues. V shed 7 bases, J shed 4 bases, and the junction held 16 bases outside the gene matches. CDR1 is SEHNR and CDR2 is FQNEAQ in the germline V gene (reference sequence).

This CDR3 is CASSLRTAGELFF. The CDR3, as DNA: TGCGCCAGCAGCTTGAGAACAGCCGGGGAGCTGTTTTTT. J is TRBJ2-2 and V is TRBV5-1, with D uncertain. V was shortened by 1 base and J by 6 bases, with 7 bases between the two germline ends. The V gene's germline CDR1 is SGHRS and CDR2 YFSETQ. There are 13 residues in the CDR3.

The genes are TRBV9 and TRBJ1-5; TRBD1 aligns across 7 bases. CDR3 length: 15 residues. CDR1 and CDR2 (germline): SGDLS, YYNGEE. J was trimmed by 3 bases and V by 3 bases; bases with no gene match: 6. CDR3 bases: TGTGCCAGCAGCGAAGCCGGGACAGTCAATCAGCCCCAGCATTTT. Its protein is CASSEAGTVNQPQHF.

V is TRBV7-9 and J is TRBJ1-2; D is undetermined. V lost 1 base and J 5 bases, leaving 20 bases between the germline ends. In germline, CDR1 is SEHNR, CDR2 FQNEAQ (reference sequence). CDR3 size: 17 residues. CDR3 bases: TGTGCCAGCAGCTTAGGTCGGGCCGCTCCGGGAACTTATGGCTACACCTTC. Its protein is CASSLGRAAPGTYGYTF.

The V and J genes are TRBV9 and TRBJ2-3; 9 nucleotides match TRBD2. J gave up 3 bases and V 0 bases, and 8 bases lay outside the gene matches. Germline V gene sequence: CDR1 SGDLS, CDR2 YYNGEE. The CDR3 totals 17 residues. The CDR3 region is CASSVVIAGGPTDTQYF. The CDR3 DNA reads TGTGCCAGCAGCGTAGTAATCGCGGGAGGGCCGACAGATACGCAGTATTTT.

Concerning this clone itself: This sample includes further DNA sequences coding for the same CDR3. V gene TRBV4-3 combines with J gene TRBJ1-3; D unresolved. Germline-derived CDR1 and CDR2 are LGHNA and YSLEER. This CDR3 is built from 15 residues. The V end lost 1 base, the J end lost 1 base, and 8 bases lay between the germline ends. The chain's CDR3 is CASSQVYGSGNTIYF. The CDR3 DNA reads TGCGCCAGCAGCCAAGTCTATGGTTCTGGAAACACCATATATTTT.

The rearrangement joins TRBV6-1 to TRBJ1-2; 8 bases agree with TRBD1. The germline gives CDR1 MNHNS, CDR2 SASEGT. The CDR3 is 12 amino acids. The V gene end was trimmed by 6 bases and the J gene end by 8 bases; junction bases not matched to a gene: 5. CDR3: CASSPPGGGYTF. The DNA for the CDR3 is TGTGCCAGCAGCCCCCCAGGGGGCGGCTACACCTTC.

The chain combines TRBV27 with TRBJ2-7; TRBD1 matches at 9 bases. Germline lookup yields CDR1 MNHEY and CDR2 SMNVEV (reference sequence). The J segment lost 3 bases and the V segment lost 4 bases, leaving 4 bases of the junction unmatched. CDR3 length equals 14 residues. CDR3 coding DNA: TGTGCCAGCAGTTACACGGGACAGGGCTACGAGCAGTACTTC. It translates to CASSYTGQGYEQYF.